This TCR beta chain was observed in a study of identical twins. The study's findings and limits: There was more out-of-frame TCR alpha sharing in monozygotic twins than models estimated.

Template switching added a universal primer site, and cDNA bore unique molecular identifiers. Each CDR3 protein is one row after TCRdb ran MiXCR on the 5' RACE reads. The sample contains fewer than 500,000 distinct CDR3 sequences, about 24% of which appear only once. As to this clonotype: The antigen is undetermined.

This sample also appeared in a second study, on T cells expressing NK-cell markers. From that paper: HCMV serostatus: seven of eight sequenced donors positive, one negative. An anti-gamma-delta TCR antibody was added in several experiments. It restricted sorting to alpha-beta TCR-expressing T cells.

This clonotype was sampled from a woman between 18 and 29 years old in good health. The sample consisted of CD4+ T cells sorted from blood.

CDR3 amino acids: CASSLVGGDPPYEQYF. For the CDR3, the DNA is TGTGCCAGCAGCTTAGTGGGGGGGGACCCGCCATACGAGCAGTACTTC. J is TRBJ2-7 and V is TRBV7-2; 7 positions agree with TRBD2. V shed 1 base and J 4 bases; nucleotides not matched to a gene: 10. Per germline, CDR1 SGHTA and CDR2 FQGNSA. The CDR3 spans 16 residues.